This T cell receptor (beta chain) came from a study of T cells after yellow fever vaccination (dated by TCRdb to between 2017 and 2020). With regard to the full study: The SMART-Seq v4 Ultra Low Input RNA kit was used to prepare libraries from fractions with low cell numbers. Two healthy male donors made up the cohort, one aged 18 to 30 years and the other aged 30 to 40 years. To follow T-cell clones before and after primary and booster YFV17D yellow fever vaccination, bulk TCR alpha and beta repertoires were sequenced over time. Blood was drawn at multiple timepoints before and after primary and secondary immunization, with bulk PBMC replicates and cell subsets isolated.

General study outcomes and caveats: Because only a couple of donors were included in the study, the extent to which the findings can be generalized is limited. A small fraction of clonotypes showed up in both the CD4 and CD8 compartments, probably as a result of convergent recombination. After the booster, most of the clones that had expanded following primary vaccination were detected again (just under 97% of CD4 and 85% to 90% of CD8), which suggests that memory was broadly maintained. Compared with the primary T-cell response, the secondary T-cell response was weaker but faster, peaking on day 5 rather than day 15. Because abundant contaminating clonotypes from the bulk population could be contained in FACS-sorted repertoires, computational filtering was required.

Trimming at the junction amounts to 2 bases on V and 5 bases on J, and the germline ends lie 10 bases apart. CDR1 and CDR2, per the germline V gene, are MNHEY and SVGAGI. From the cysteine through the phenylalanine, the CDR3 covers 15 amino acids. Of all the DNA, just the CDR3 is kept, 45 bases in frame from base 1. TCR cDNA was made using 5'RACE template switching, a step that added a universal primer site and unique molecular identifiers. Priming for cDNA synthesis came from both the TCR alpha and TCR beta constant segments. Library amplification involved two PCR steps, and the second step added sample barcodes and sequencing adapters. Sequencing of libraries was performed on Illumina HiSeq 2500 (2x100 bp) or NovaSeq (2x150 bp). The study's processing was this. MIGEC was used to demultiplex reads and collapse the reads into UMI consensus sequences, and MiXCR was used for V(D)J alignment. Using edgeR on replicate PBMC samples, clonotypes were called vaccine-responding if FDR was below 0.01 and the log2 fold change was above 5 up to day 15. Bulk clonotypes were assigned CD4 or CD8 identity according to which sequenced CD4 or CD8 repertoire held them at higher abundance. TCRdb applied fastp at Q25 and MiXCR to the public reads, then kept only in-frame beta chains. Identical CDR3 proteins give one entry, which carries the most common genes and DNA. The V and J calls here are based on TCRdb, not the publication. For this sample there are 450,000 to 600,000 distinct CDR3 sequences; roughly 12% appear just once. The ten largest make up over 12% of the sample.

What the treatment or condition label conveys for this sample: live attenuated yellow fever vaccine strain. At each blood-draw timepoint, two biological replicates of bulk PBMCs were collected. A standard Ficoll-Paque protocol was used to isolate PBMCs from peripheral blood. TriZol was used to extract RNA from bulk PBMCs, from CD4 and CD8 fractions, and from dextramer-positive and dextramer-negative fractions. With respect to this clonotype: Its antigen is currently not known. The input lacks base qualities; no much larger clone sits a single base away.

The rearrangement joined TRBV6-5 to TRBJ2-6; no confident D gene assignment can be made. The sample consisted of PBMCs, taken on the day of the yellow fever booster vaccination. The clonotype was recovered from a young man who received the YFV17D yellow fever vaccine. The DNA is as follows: TGTGCCAGCAGTTACATCTCCGGCAGGGCCAACGTCCTGACTTTC. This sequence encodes CASSYISGRANVLTF.